The present T cell receptor (beta chain) was sequenced within a study of T cell changes during pregnancy in multiple sclerosis. Sequencing used immunoSEQ multiplex PCR; TCRdb keeps in-frame clones, though not all of them. The data show under 40,000 clones, around 90% seen once. The CDR3 totals 15 residues. The germline gives CDR1 SEHNR, CDR2 FQNEAQ (reference sequence). V trimming: 5 bases; J trimming: 6 bases; junction bases outside the gene matches: 10. Sequences were derived from CD8+ T cells from peripheral blood mononuclear cells, sampled after pregnancy. This TCR was recovered from a female donor with multiple sclerosis, enrolled in a pregnancy study. This sequence joins TRBV7-9 and TRBJ2-3, with 8 bases lining up with TRBD1. The CDR3 reads CASSPWQGALDTQYF. Here the CDR3 DNA reads TGTGCCAGCAGCCCATGGCAGGGGGCCTTGGATACGCAGTATTTT.